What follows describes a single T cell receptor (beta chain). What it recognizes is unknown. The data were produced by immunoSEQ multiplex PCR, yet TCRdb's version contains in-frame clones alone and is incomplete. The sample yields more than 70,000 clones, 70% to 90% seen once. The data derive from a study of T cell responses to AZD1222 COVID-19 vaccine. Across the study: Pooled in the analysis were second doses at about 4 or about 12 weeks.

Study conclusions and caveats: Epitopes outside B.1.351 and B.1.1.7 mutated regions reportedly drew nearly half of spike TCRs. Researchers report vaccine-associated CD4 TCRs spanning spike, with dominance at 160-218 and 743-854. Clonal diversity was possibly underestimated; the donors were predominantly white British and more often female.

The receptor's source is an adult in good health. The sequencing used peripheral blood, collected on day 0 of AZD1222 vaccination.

The CDR3 protein is CASSASVPYEQYF. The DNA for the CDR3 is TGTGCCAGCAGCGCCTCAGTACCCTACGAGCAGTACTTC. This chain links TRBV9 with TRBJ2-7, with unresolved D. This CDR3 contains 13 residues. Trimming left V 3 bases short and J 2 bases short, with 9 bases between. Germline values: CDR1 SGDLS, CDR2 YYNGEE.